This TCR beta chain comes out of a study of T cells in Graves' hyperthyroidism and ophthalmopathy. Study summary: Blood was drawn when the patient was first diagnosed and still untreated.

Researchers amplified the TCR beta CDR3 regions from RNA transcripts. The TCR CDR3 was amplified in a first-round RT-PCR using the HTBI primer set. TCRdb redid the calling of the multiplex PCR reads with MiXCR, one entry per CDR3 protein. The sample contains a few hundred thousand distinct CDR3 sequences, roughly 14% of which appear only once. The clonotype originates from a woman under 40 with Graves' hyperthyroidism. Material for sequencing was blood.

In DNA, the CDR3 is TGTGCCAGCAGTCCCCACCATTCCTACAATGAGCAGTTCTTC. This gives the protein CASSPHHSYNEQFF. The V and J genes are TRBV6-1 and TRBJ2-1; D is uncertain. This CDR3 contains 14 residues. Trimming stripped 5 bases from V and 1 base from J, with 9 bases between. Germline loops: CDR1 MNHNS, CDR2 SASEGT.